This T cell receptor (beta chain) is drawn from a study of cytomegalovirus exposure and HLA in healthy donors. Overall study results and limits: It was reported that TCR beta sequences correctly inferred the HLA-A and HLA-B alleles for most subjects. Excluded: some indistinguishable V segments such as TRBV6-2 and TRBV6-3. Previously analyzed data showed that most TCR beta V segments were productive at a frequency of about 87% or about 30%. Presence/absence results assume similar sequencing depth per donor, which may not hold.

Germline V CDR1 and CDR2: SGHRS, YFSETQ. Trimming left V 1 base short and J 1 base short, with 10 bases between. The CDR3 has 15 residues. With 60 Vbeta and 13 Jbeta primers, the PCR was carried out. Produced via immunoSEQ multiplex PCR; TCRdb's table is partial and in-frame only. The table has about 130,000 clones, roughly 8.3% seen once. This clone has only a few counts. Its antigen is not known. The clonotype comes from a man aged 35-49 years in good health and CMV-seronegative. The source material was PBMCs. The V gene is TRBV5-1, the J gene TRBJ2-3, with D possibly TRBD1 on 5 matching bases. The CDR3 spells CASSLTGAGTDTQYF. As DNA, the CDR3 is TGCGCCAGCAGCTTGACAGGAGCTGGCACAGATACGCAGTATTTT.